This TCR beta chain was sequenced in a study of response to subunit inactivated influenza vaccine (dated by TCRdb to the late 2010s). Background on the whole study: To follow how T cells responded to a trivalent subunit inactivated influenza vaccine, the researchers relied on deep quantitative profiling of the T cell receptor repertoire. Results and caveats for the whole study, not just this receptor: According to the authors, only a limited number of new T cells may be recruited by each seasonal influenza vaccination.

For CDR1 and CDR2, the germline V gene (reference sequence) lists LGHDT and YNNKEL. V is shortened by 3 bases, J by 0 bases, and the region joining them spans 8 bases. The CDR3 covers 14 residues, taking in both the cysteine and the phenylalanine. Solely the CDR3 DNA is kept, with 42 bases framed from the first base. To prepare the library, RT-PCR was applied. The instrument was an Illumina HiSeq 2500. Through fastp at Q25 and MiXCR, TCRdb rebuilt clones from the public reads, retaining in-frame beta chains. One record per CDR3 amino acid sequence lists the most common genes and DNA. Across this sample there are 650,000 or so distinct CDR3 sequences, with 11% to 15% seen only once. 7.5% to 9% of the sample is held by the ten biggest clonotypes. Concerning this clonotype itself: The target of this receptor is not known. Per-nucleotide qualities are absent, and no much larger clonotype sits a single base away.

The receptor comes from a man over 45 who received an inactivated influenza vaccine. Donor details come from another sample of the same person, matched by shared clones. The receptor chain draws on TRBV3-1 and TRBJ1-1, with TRBD1 perhaps the D gene, on 5 matching bases. This specimen was PBMCs from blood, taken less than 15 days before vaccination. The DNA is TGTGCCAGCAGCCAGAGGGACCTGAACACTGAAGCTTTCTTT. The translation is CASSQRDLNTEAFF.